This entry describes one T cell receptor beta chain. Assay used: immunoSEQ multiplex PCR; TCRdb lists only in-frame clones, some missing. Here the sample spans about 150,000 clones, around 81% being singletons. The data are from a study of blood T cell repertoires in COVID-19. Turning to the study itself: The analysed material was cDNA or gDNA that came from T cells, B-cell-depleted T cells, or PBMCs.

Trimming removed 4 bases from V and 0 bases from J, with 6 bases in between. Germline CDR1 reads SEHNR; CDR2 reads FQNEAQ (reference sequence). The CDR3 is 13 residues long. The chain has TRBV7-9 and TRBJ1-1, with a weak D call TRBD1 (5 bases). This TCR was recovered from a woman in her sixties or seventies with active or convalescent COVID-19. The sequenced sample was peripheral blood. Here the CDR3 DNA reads TGTGCCAGCAGCTCCAGGGTGAACACTGAAGCTTTCTTT. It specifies CASSSRVNTEAFF.